The source of this TCR beta chain is a study of regulatory T cells in long-lasting Graves disease. Study-level results: Blood alone, not thyroid tissue, was studied.

Time point of the sample: persistent/refractory GD, antithyroid drugs over 5 years with positive TRAb. There was RNA extracted from PBMCs, and the TCR library was made from it. Comments on this clonotype: The antigen is not known.

This CDR3 has 16 residues. Trimming pared 7 bases from V and 7 bases from J, leaving 25 bases between. Germline CDR1 is LNHDA and CDR2 is SQIVND (reference sequence). Arm-PCR with iRepertoire HTBI primers amplified the CDR3 regions for these TCR beta libraries. From the multiplex PCR reads, TCRdb called clonotypes with MiXCR, one entry per CDR3 protein. The table lists 400,000 to 500,000 distinct CDR3 sequences, approximately 23% of them singletons, with approximately 14% in the top ten. The chain uses TRBV19 and TRBJ1-2; D is possibly TRBD1 (6 bases). This clonotype was sampled from a female donor with Graves disease. The specimen was peripheral blood mononuclear cells (PBMCs), collected when the disease was refractory, from a patient treated with antithyroid drugs. The CDR3 spells CASNLSPGGARGGYTF. DNA for the CDR3: TGTGCCAGTAACCTTAGCCCGGGGGGGGCGCGCGGTGGCTACACCTTC.